One and the same sample provided the 3 T cell receptor beta chains below, sequenced in a study of blood T cell repertoires in COVID-19. Repertoires were generated with immunoSEQ multiplex PCR, while TCRdb's copy carries only in-frame clones and drops some. The table lists roughly 240,000 clones, around 80% of them singletons, with 1.9% in the top ten. The sample comprised peripheral blood. These TCRs come from a woman aged 80 or over with acute or convalescent COVID-19.

The chain has TRBV2 and TRBJ1-3; D remains ambiguous. There are 14 residues in the CDR3. V was trimmed by 10 bases and J by 0 bases, leaving 13 bases between them. Germline CDR1 SNHLY, CDR2 FYNNEI. For the CDR3, the DNA is TGTGCCACCCGGGGAGGGTTCTCTGGAAACACCATATATTTT. Its translation is CATRGGFSGNTIYF.

J is TRBJ2-5 and V is TRBV7-9, with a weak D call TRBD2 (5 bases). The CDR3 runs to 15 residues. CDR1 and CDR2 from the germline V gene are SEHNR and FQNEAQ (reference sequence). Trimming took 2 bases from V and 2 from J, leaving 12 bases between them. The DNA of the CDR3 is TGTGCCAGCAGCTTACGGGTAGCGAGACAAGAGACCCAGTACTTC. This encodes CASSLRVARQETQYF.

The CDR3 sequence is CASSHNRGDGYTF. CDR3 coding DNA: TGTGCCAGCAGCCATAACAGGGGAGATGGCTACACCTTC. The chain combines TRBV3-1 (or the pseudogene TRBV3-2) with TRBJ1-2; 7 nucleotides align to TRBD1. Germline assignment: CDR1 LGHDT and CDR2 YNNKEL (reference sequence). V was clipped by 3 bases and J by 6 bases; unmatched bases: 4. The CDR3 contains 13 residues.